This T cell receptor beta chain was identified during a study of long-term antiretroviral therapy in people with HIV. Germline values: CDR1 SGHDT, CDR2 YYEEEE. This CDR3 has 9 amino acids. Trimming cost V 4 bases and J 6 bases, with 1 base left between them. The run of the v3.0 immunoSEQ assay was at survey level. Assay used: immunoSEQ multiplex PCR; TCRdb lists only in-frame clones, some missing. The data contain about 6,000 clones, more than 60% of them seen just once; the ten biggest clones take up about a sixth. In this sample, this clone turned up a few times. The sequences come from unsorted PBMCs, collected 0.5 years before starting antiretroviral therapy. The sequence derives from a man aged 35 to 55 with HIV. The chain links TRBV5-6 to TRBJ1-2, with D hard to call. CDR3: CASSHGYTF. CDR3 bases: TGTGCCAGCAGCCATGGCTACACCTTC.